Shown below are 8 T cell receptor beta chains from a single sample sequenced in a study of CXCR3-negative and CXCR3-positive naive CD8 T cells. Study results and limitations: Naive cells positive for CXCR3 carried more hydrophobic TRB CDR3s than CXCR3-negative ones.

The antigens of these receptors remain unknown. The study made its TRB cDNA libraries by 5' RACE, adding UMI labels. After re-calling the 5' RACE reads, TCRdb lists one entry per CDR3 protein, DNA absent. The table for this sample gives 130,000 or so distinct CDR3 sequences. The sample was naive CXCR3+ CD8+ T cells from blood. Subset indicated: CD45RO-CCR7+CD27+CD95- naive CD8+ T cells expressing CXCR3 (TNR3+). These receptor sequences come from a human donor in good health. Some clones in this sample may be carry-over from other donors' samples.

J is TRBJ2-2 and V is TRBV20-1. From germline, CDR1 is DFQATT and CDR2 SNEGSKA (reference sequence). This CDR3 contains 13 residues. The CDR3 region is CSAASGDTGELFF.

The genes are TRBV20-1 and TRBJ2-7; TCRdb's assignment of TRBD1 cannot be checked, as there is no DNA. The CDR3 covers 14 residues. Germline assignment: CDR1 DFQATT and CDR2 SNEGSKA (reference sequence). CDR3 in amino acids: CSASPPRDSYEQYF.

The chain has TRBV24-1 and TRBJ2-7; TCRdb's D gene call, TRBD1, goes unchecked for lack of DNA. The germline V gene encodes CDR1 KGHDR and CDR2 SFDVKD. This CDR3 has 13 amino acids. The CDR3 loop is CATSDTGGGEQYF.

The chain employs TRBV10-3 and TRBJ2-7; as DNA is missing, the TRBD1 call by TCRdb cannot be tested. The CDR3 is made up of 13 amino acids. Germline CDR1 ENHRY, CDR2 SYGVKD. The CDR3 region is CAIQGQGTYEQYF.

The chain joins TRBV29-1 to TRBJ2-1; checking the TCRdb D call of TRBD2 is not possible without DNA. Germline V gene sequence: CDR1 SQVTM, CDR2 ANQGSEA. The CDR3 runs 15 residues. This chain's CDR3 is CSVEGLPSSYNEQFF.

The chain is built from TRBV7-9 and TRBJ1-6. Germline V gene sequence: CDR1 SEHNR, CDR2 FQNEAQ (reference sequence). This CDR3 comprises 13 residues. The CDR3 is CASSLSANSPLHF.

The chain uses TRBV7-9 and TRBJ1-1; TCRdb gives TRBD1 as the D gene, but with no DNA this cannot be confirmed. Germline V gives CDR1 SEHNR, CDR2 FQNEAQ (reference sequence). This CDR3 has 14 amino acids. This CDR3 is CASSSTVENTEAFF.

The chain is built from TRBV7-9 and TRBJ2-7; TCRdb calls TRBD1, which cannot be checked without DNA. CDR3 length: 15 residues. Germline assignment: CDR1 SEHNR and CDR2 FQNEAQ (reference sequence). This CDR3 is CASSLSPGGSYEQYF.